One and the same sample provided the 30 T cell receptor beta chains below, sequenced in a study of shared T cell receptors in the human thymus (dated by TCRdb to the early 2020s). Libraries came from the immunoSEQ multiplex PCR assay. What TCRdb holds here is the immuneACCESS table cut down to in-frame rearrangements. Part of the clones is not present; checked against another copy, under half of the missing clones reflect an unresolved V gene, and the others are unexplained. For this sample there are just under 550,000 clones; approximately 80% appear just once. The biggest ten clones account for about 0.013% of the sample. These same data were also listed under a study on human thymus T cells.

Sequenced material: thymocytes. These receptors were obtained from a boy younger than two with a congenital heart defect. Donor details come from another sample of the same person, matched by shared clones.

This clone was seen a single time. The chain carries TRBV20-1 and TRBJ2-7; D is ambiguous. This CDR3 comprises 11 residues. CDR1 is DFQATT and CDR2 is SNEGSKA in the germline V gene (reference sequence). The V and J ends lost 5 bases and 0 bases respectively, with 5 bases between them. The CDR3: CSAGHSYEQYF. CDR3 DNA: TGCAGTGCTGGCCACTCCTACGAGCAGTACTTC.

The J gene is TRBJ1-2, the V gene TRBV19; D remains ambiguous. The CDR3 contains 13 residues. V was cut by 2 bases and J by 3 bases, with 7 bases left in between. Germline CDR1 and CDR2: LNHDA and SQIVND (reference sequence). This chain's CDR3 is CASSICGYYGYTF. The CDR3 nucleotides read TGTGCCAGTAGTATATGCGGTTACTATGGCTACACCTTC.

The genes are TRBV25-1 and TRBJ1-2; no clear D. The length of the CDR3 is 14 residues. CDR1 and CDR2 (germline): MGHDK, SYGVNS. Between the trimmed V and J ends, which lost 4 bases and 0 bases, there was a span of 9 bases. The CDR3 sequence is CASSGRDTNYGYTF. The DNA for the CDR3 is TGTGCCAGCAGTGGGAGGGATACTAACTATGGCTACACCTTC.

This clone was recorded a few times. This rearrangement joins TRBV30 to TRBJ2-7; D may be TRBD1 (6 bases). V lost 0 bases, J lost 6 bases, and 15 bases lay in between. The CDR3 consists of 14 residues. Germline assignment: CDR1 GTSNPN and CDR2 SVGIG (reference sequence). The CDR3 region is CAWSVRGKSGEQYF. CDR3 bases: TGTGCCTGGAGTGTAAGGGGGAAGAGTGGCGAGCAGTACTTC.

The rearrangement joins TRBV14 to TRBJ2-1; D is ambiguous. The germline V gene has CDR1 SGHDN and CDR2 FVKESK. V was pared by 0 bases and J by 6 bases, with 6 bases between. The CDR3 consists of 13 residues. In nucleotides, the CDR3 is TGTGCCAGCAGCCAAGACTCTTCCAATGAGCAGTTCTTC. Protein: CASSQDSSNEQFF.

This clone was observed a handful of times. The J gene is TRBJ1-5, the V gene TRBV10-2; D unclear. V dropped 2 bases and J dropped 5 bases, with 4 bases sitting between them. The CDR3 extends over 12 amino acids. Germline CDR1 WSHSY, CDR2 SAAADI. CDR3 nucleotide sequence: TGCGCCAGCAGTGAGCGAGATCAGCCCCAGCATTTT. Amino acids: CASSERDQPQHF.

The CDR3 region is CASSPLGVAYEQYF. Here the CDR3 DNA reads TGTGCCAGCAGCCCACTAGGAGTGGCCTACGAGCAGTACTTC. This chain links TRBV7-2 with TRBJ2-7, with D possibly TRBD2 on 5 matching bases. Trimming left V 5 bases short and J 2 bases short, with 13 bases between. Germline loops: CDR1 SGHTA, CDR2 FQGNSA. The CDR3 contains 14 residues.

This clone was counted a few times. DNA of the CDR3: TGTGCCAGCAGCTTGGCCACGATGGGACAGGGGACAGCGAACACTGAAGCTTTCTTT. It specifies CASSLATMGQGTANTEAFF. The rearrangement links TRBV5-4 to TRBJ1-1; 10 positions match TRBD1. This CDR3 has 19 amino acids. Germline CDR1 is SGHNT and CDR2 is YYREEE (reference sequence). With 0 bases clipped from V and 1 base from J, the junction kept 12 bases outside the gene matches. Looking up the rest from reference TRBV5-4 and TRBJ1-1 gives the full variable domain: ETGVTQSPTHLIKTRGQQVTLRCSSQSGHNTVSWYQQALGQGPQFIFQYYREEENGRGNFPPRFSGLQFPNYSSELNVNALELDDSALYLCASSLATMGQGTANTEAFFGQGTRLTVV.

The chain combines TRBV6-1 with TRBJ2-7, with D unresolved. The V gene lost 1 base and the J gene lost 5 bases, with 15 bases spanning the gap. Germline V gene sequence: CDR1 MNHNS, CDR2 SASEGT. This CDR3 has 15 residues. CDR3 DNA: TGTGCCAGCAGTGAAGGACACCAGAACCTTAACGAGCAGTACTTC. This encodes CASSEGHQNLNEQYF.

The rearrangement uses TRBV5-4 and TRBJ2-6; 7 nucleotides line up with TRBD2. CDR3 length: 18 residues. V trimming: 0 bases; J trimming: 0 bases; junction bases outside the gene matches: 6. Per germline, CDR1 SGHNT and CDR2 YYREEE (reference sequence). The CDR3 DNA follows: TGTGCCAGCAGCTTGGCAGGGAGCGGGAACTCTGGGGCCAACGTCCTGACTTTC. It yields the protein CASSLAGSGNSGANVLTF.

The chain carries TRBV6-5 and TRBJ2-5; tentatively, D is TRBD2 (5 bases). Germline V gives CDR1 MNHEY, CDR2 SVGAGI. The CDR3 spans 15 residues. Trimming took off 0 bases at V and 9 bases at J, with 17 bases between the two ends. Here the CDR3 DNA reads TGTGCCAGCAGTTACTCCTATTTTTTAAAAGCGGCCCAGTACTTC. It is translated as CASSYSYFLKAAQYF.

This rearrangement joins TRBV7-2 to TRBJ2-2, with D perhaps matching TRBD2 (7 bases). The CDR3 has 16 residues. Germline values: CDR1 SGHTA, CDR2 FQGNSA. With 5 bases removed from V and 3 bases from J, the gap between germline ends came to 16 bases. The CDR3 region has the DNA TGTGCCAGCAGCCCAAGAGGGGGGAGGGACACCGGGGAGCTGTTTTTT. Protein product: CASSPRGGRDTGELFF.

The chain links TRBV5-1 to TRBJ2-3, with TRBD2 identical over 12 bases. The ends lost 4 bases at V and 2 bases at J; junction bases unmatched: 5. The V gene's germline CDR1 is SGHRS and CDR2 YFSETQ. The CDR3 runs to 16 residues. The CDR3 sequence: CASSQGLAGNTDTQYF. The CDR3 bases are TGCGCCAGCAGCCAAGGACTAGCGGGAAACACAGATACGCAGTATTTT.

CDR3 DNA sequence: TGTGCCAGCAGCCCACAGTCTACAGATACGCAGTATTTT. It codes for CASSPQSTDTQYF. The chain couples TRBV28 to TRBJ2-3; unclear D gene. With 6 bases removed from V and 3 bases from J, the gap between germline ends came to 10 bases. This CDR3 is 13 amino acids long. Per the germline V gene, CDR1 is MDHEN and CDR2 is SYDVKM. The whole variable domain, filled in from reference TRBV28 and TRBJ2-3, reads DVKVTQSSRYLVKRTGEKVFLECVQDMDHENMFWYRQDPGLGLRLIYFSYDVKMKEKGDIPEGYSVSREKKERFSLILESASTNQTSMYLCASSPQSTDTQYFGPGTRLTVL.

V and J are TRBV11-3 and TRBJ2-7; 11 bases agree with TRBD2. The CDR3 is 18 residues long. V dropped 6 bases and J dropped 3; count of bases not matched to a gene: 16. From germline, CDR1 is SGHNT and CDR2 YENEEA. The CDR3 sequence: CASRVSTGTSGPNYEQYF. Here the CDR3 DNA reads TGTGCCAGCAGGGTCTCAACCGGGACTAGCGGACCAAACTACGAGCAGTACTTC.

The chain is built from TRBV19 and TRBJ1-1; possibly TRBD1 for D (6 bases). Germline V gene lookup returns CDR1 LNHDA and CDR2 SQIVND (reference sequence). Trimming pared 5 bases from V and 7 bases from J, leaving 20 bases between. This CDR3 has 15 amino acids. CDR3 coding DNA: TGTGCCAGTAGTTTGGGCCAAACAGGGTTTAATGAAGCTTTCTTT. Its translation is CASSLGQTGFNEAFF.

The V call is TRBV6-6, the J call TRBJ1-4; D is possibly TRBD1 (5 bases). This CDR3 spans 16 amino acids. Trimming cost V 2 bases and J 7 bases, with 17 bases left between them. Germline CDR1 is MNHNY and CDR2 is SVGAGI (reference sequence). The CDR3 DNA reads TGTGCCAGCAGTTACCCCCCGGGGGACGGATCTGAAAAACTGTTTTTT. It is translated as CASSYPPGDGSEKLFF.

The chain carries TRBV28 and TRBJ2-5, with a possible D match to TRBD2 (5 bases). Germline V gene lookup returns CDR1 MDHEN and CDR2 SYDVKM. V gave up 0 bases and J gave up 9 bases, with 8 bases separating them. This CDR3 is built from 12 residues. The CDR3 reads CASSLWTGSQYF. The CDR3 nucleotides are TGTGCCAGCAGTTTATGGACGGGGTCCCAGTACTTC.

The J gene is TRBJ2-7, the V gene TRBV19, with 8 bases fitting TRBD1. V was clipped by 3 bases and J by 5 bases; unmatched bases: 3. The germline V gene has CDR1 LNHDA and CDR2 SQIVND (reference sequence). The CDR3 sequence is 13 residues long. CDR3 region: CASSMNRGDEQYF. DNA for the CDR3: TGTGCCAGTAGTATGAACAGGGGGGACGAGCAGTACTTC.

The chain is built from TRBV7-2 and TRBJ2-7, with 7 bases aligning to TRBD1. Per the germline V gene, CDR1 is SGHTA and CDR2 is FQGNSA. V dropped 0 bases and J dropped 2; count of bases not matched to a gene: 1. This CDR3 is built from 14 residues. As DNA, the CDR3 is TGTGCCAGCAGCTTAGCTAGGGGGCCCTACGAGCAGTACTTC. Translated: CASSLARGPYEQYF.

The chain recombines TRBV2 with TRBJ2-4, with 9 bases fitting TRBD1. Germline V gene lookup returns CDR1 SNHLY and CDR2 FYNNEI. The trim removed 4 bases at V and 2 bases at J, leaving 3 bases unmatched. The CDR3 runs to 15 residues. CDR3 sequence reads: CASSVGTGTKNIQYF. In DNA form, the CDR3 reads TGTGCCAGCAGTGTAGGGACAGGGACCAAAAACATTCAGTACTTC.

The chain employs TRBV27 and TRBJ2-1; D may be TRBD2 (6 bases). The CDR3 runs 16 residues. Trimming stripped 7 bases from V and 1 base from J, with 17 bases between. The V gene's germline CDR1 is MNHEY and CDR2 SMNVEV (reference sequence). CDR3 DNA: TGTGCCAGCACCTCCCCCGGAGGGGATTCCTACAATGAGCAGTTCTTC. Its protein is CASTSPGGDSYNEQFF.

A few counts support this clone. Other DNA sequences in the sample encode the same CDR3. The chain carries TRBV25-1 and TRBJ2-5, with D perhaps matching TRBD1 (6 bases). Germline V gene sequence: CDR1 MGHDK, CDR2 SYGVNS. V lost 3 bases and J lost 0, with 17 bases in between. The CDR3 is made up of 17 amino acids. The CDR3 region is CASSDWGSGANQETQYF. The CDR3 region has the DNA TGTGCCAGCAGTGATTGGGGGTCAGGGGCCAACCAAGAGACCCAGTACTTC.

The chain carries TRBV6-5 and TRBJ2-2, with a possible D match to TRBD2 (6 bases). This CDR3 spans 14 amino acids. Germline-derived CDR1 and CDR2 are MNHEY and SVGAGI. V was pared by 7 bases and J by 1 base, with 10 bases between. The CDR3 spells CASTPGLNTGELFF. The CDR3 region has the DNA TGTGCCAGCACCCCGGGACTGAACACCGGGGAGCTGTTTTTT.

DNA for the CDR3: TGTGCCACGGAGGGTGGCACTGAAGCTTTCTTT. Translating it yields CATEGGTEAFF. V is TRBV15 and J is TRBJ1-1; no definite D call. Germline V CDR1 and CDR2: LNHNV, YYDKDF (reference sequence). With 9 bases removed from V and 4 bases from J, the gap between germline ends came to 9 bases. The CDR3 extends over 11 amino acids. The full variable domain, rest sourced from reference TRBV15 and TRBJ1-1, is DAMVIQNPRYQVTQFGKPVTLSCSQTLNHNVMYWYQQKSSQAPKLLFHYYDKDFNNEADTPDNFQSRRPNTSFCFLDIRSPGLGDTAMYLCATEGGTEAFFGQGTRLTVV.

The chain uses TRBV6-1 and TRBJ1-1; D gene uncertain. This CDR3 spans 13 amino acids. Germline CDR1 and CDR2: MNHNS and SASEGT. Trimming shortened V by 2 bases and J by 8 bases, and 12 bases separated the two germline ends. CDR3 loop: CASSELGVGEAFF. The CDR3, as DNA: TGTGCCAGCAGTGAACTCGGGGTCGGGGAAGCTTTCTTT.

The CDR3 DNA follows: TGTGCCATCAGTGATTGTCTAGCGGGCTACGAGCAGTACTTC. This codes for CAISDCLAGYEQYF. This chain links TRBV10-3 with TRBJ2-7; 8 nucleotides line up with TRBD2. The CDR3 covers 14 residues. The trim removed 3 bases at V and 3 bases at J, leaving 4 bases unmatched. CDR1 ENHRY and CDR2 SYGVKD come from the germline V gene.

The J gene is TRBJ2-3, the V gene TRBV7-8; TRBD2 aligns across 13 bases. J was trimmed by 6 bases and V by 5 bases; bases with no gene match: 8. There are 16 residues in the CDR3. The V gene's germline CDR1 is SGHVS and CDR2 FQNEAQ. This CDR3 is CASSQVGTSGTDTQYF. The CDR3 nucleotides read TGTGCCAGCAGCCAAGTGGGGACTAGCGGGACCGATACGCAGTATTTT.

V usage is TRBV7-2 and J usage is TRBJ2-7, with 10 bases that match TRBD2. The CDR3 sequence is 15 residues long. Trimming cost V 5 bases and J 2 bases; bases outside gene matches: 6. Germline V lookup: CDR1 SGHTA, CDR2 FQGNSA. In nucleotides, the CDR3 is TGTGCCAGCAGCCCAAGAAGCGGGAGGGCCTACGAGCAGTACTTC. Protein: CASSPRSGRAYEQYF.

The V call is TRBV28, the J call TRBJ2-2; 7 bases match TRBD2. The CDR3 totals 16 residues. Trimming took 6 bases from V and 7 from J; bases not matched to a gene: 14. Germline CDR1 and CDR2: MDHEN and SYDVKM. In DNA form, the CDR3 reads TGTGCCAGCAGACATGGGGCGGGAGCTCGGGTCGGGGAGCTGTTTTTT. Amino acid sequence: CASRHGAGARVGELFF.